What follows is one T cell receptor beta chain and its context. Its target is not known. This entry is derived from a study of T cell responses to AZD1222 COVID-19 vaccine. The study's findings and limits: Only a handful of people who got AZD1222 tested seropositive at baseline. Increased Spike-specific TCR breadth and depth were observed after two AZD1222 doses. Repertoire collection took place solely once the T cell response had peaked.

The repertoire was sequenced with immunoSEQ multiplex PCR; TCRdb's copy has only in-frame clones and lacks some. The data contain about 180,000 clones, 80% to 90% of them seen just once; the ten biggest clones take up around a tenth. Pooled in the analysis were second doses at about 4 or about 12 weeks. The V and J ends lost 3 bases and 2 bases respectively, with 10 bases between them. The CDR3 loop spans 14 amino acids. Germline V gives CDR1 MNHNS, CDR2 SASEGT. The starting material was peripheral blood, obtained 28 days after the second AZD1222 dose. The chain employs TRBV6-1 and TRBJ2-5; D gene unclear. This clonotype was obtained from an adult who received the AZD1222 COVID-19 vaccine. Here the CDR3 DNA reads TGTGCCAGCAGTGAGGTTATCGGACAAGAGACCCAGTACTTC. As protein: CASSEVIGQETQYF.